This TCR beta chain was sequenced during a study of response to subunit inactivated influenza vaccine (dated 2018 in TCRdb). Turning to the overall study: Deep quantitative T cell receptor repertoire profiling was used in the study to track responses to a trivalent subunit inactivated influenza vaccine. Paper-wide results and their limitations: It was suggested by the authors that each seasonal influenza vaccination may recruit only a limited number of new T cells.

The CDR3 runs 17 residues from the cysteine to the phenylalanine. The retained sequence is limited to the CDR3, 51 bases, with the frame set at the first base. V is clipped by 11 bases and J by 1 base, and the sequence between their germline boundaries is 25 bases long. From the germline V gene (reference sequence), CDR1 is LGHDT and CDR2 is YNNKEL. To prepare the library, RT-PCR was applied. The sequencer was an Illumina HiSeq 2500. TCRdb passed the public sequencing reads through fastp at Q25 and MiXCR, retaining productive beta sequences. CDR3 protein sequences are deduplicated, and each keeps its most common genes and DNA. This sample comprises 500,000 to 600,000 distinct CDR3 sequences, roughly 12% of them detected only once. Of the sample, 10% falls within the top ten clones. Note on this clonotype: This receptor's antigen is unknown. No quality values exist for individual bases; no much larger clone is one base distant.

The sequences come from PBMCs from blood, collected on the day of vaccination. This TCR derives from a man aged 45-60 years who received an inactivated influenza vaccine. Donor details come from another sample of the same person, matched by shared clones. The chain is assembled from TRBV3-1 and TRBJ2-3, with a weak D call of TRBD2 (6 bases match). The CDR3 loop reads CASSQDLRRGGTDTQYF. In nucleotides, the sequence is TGTGCCTCCAGCCAAGATCTTAGGCGGGGTGGCACAGATACGCAGTATTTT.